This T cell receptor beta chain was captured in a study of regulatory T cells in long-lasting Graves disease. This clonotype is a singleton in its sample. Deletions cut 0 bases from V and 0 bases from J, with 10 bases between. There are 16 residues in the CDR3. Germline lookup yields CDR1 SGHRS and CDR2 YFSETQ. The TCR beta library used iRepertoire HTBI primers with Arm-PCR amplification of CDR3. TCRdb reprocessed the multiplex PCR reads with MiXCR, giving one entry per CDR3 protein. The repertoire includes about 470,000 distinct CDR3 sequences, around 21% of them detected once, and under 9% sits in the top ten. The time point was: persistent/refractory GD, antithyroid drugs over 5 years with positive TRAb. Extracted PBMC RNA gave rise to the TCR library.

This clonotype was obtained from a female donor with Graves disease. The V and J genes are TRBV5-1 and TRBJ2-1; D perhaps matches TRBD2 (6 bases). This material consisted of peripheral blood mononuclear cells (PBMCs), taken when the disease was refractory, from a patient treated with antithyroid drugs. The CDR3: CASSLVAGSSYNEQFF. The DNA for the CDR3 is TGCGCCAGCAGCTTGGTGGCGGGATCCTCCTACAATGAGCAGTTCTTC. The entire variable domain, with the rest obtained from reference TRBV5-1 and TRBJ2-1, is as follows: KAGVTQTPRYLIKTRGQQVTLSCSPISGHRSVSWYQQTPGQGLQFLFEYFSETQRNKGNFPGRFSGRQFSNSRSEMNVSTLELGDSALYLCASSLVAGSSYNEQFFGPGTRLTVL.